Below, 12 T cell receptor beta chains from the same sample are listed, as sequenced in a study of cytomegalovirus exposure and HLA in healthy donors. Using immunoSEQ multiplex PCR, the repertoire was profiled, and TCRdb retains in-frame clones only, with some absent. Of under 200,000 clones listed, less than 90% are singletons. Sequencing used PBMCs. The receptors were gathered from a woman between 25 and 40 years old in good health and CMV-seronegative.

CDR3 nucleotide sequence: TGTGCCAGCAGCCTGGACCGCTACGAGCAGTACTTC. This codes for CASSLDRYEQYF. This chain connects TRBV5-6 to TRBJ2-7; the D is unclear. Germline values: CDR1 SGHDT, CDR2 YYEEEE. The CDR3 contains 12 residues. Trimming removed 4 bases from V and 3 bases from J, with 8 bases in between.

The chain carries TRBV7-3 and TRBJ2-1; TRBD2 matches at 9 bases. The CDR3 is 16 residues long. Losses at the gene ends were 5 bases for V and 9 bases for J; bases not matched to a gene: 14. The germline V gene has CDR1 SGHTA and CDR2 FQGTGA. This CDR3 is CASSIFAGGRLGEQFF. In DNA, the CDR3 is TGTGCCAGCAGCATATTTGCGGGAGGGCGCCTGGGTGAGCAGTTCTTC.

This rearrangement joins TRBV7-3 to TRBJ2-2; D may match TRBD1 or TRBD2 (5 bases each). Trimming left V 6 bases short and J 4 bases short, with 6 bases between. The germline gives CDR1 SGHTA, CDR2 FQGTGA. The CDR3 sequence is 12 residues long. The CDR3 loop is CASRGPTGELFF. The CDR3 DNA sequence: TGTGCCAGCAGGGGACCCACCGGGGAGCTGTTTTTT.

The chain carries TRBV6-6 and TRBJ2-7; possibly TRBD2 for D (6 bases). CDR1 is MNHNY and CDR2 is SVGAGI in the germline V gene (reference sequence). The CDR3 runs 13 residues. Trimming left V 3 bases short and J 5 bases short, with 11 bases between. As DNA, the CDR3 is TGTGCCAGCAGTTATGGGGGGAAGAACGAGCAGTACTTC. Translating it yields CASSYGGKNEQYF.

The V gene is TRBV4-1, the J gene TRBJ2-7; TRBD2 matches at 8 bases. Per germline, CDR1 MGHRA and CDR2 YSYEKL. V dropped 0 bases and J dropped 0; count of bases not matched to a gene: 4. This CDR3 spans 16 amino acids. CDR3 loop: CASSQELAESSYEQYF. CDR3 DNA: TGCGCCAGCAGCCAAGAACTAGCGGAGAGCTCCTACGAGCAGTACTTC.

V usage is TRBV25-1 and J usage is TRBJ1-4; D is unresolved. The CDR3 runs to 16 residues. V lost 2 bases and J 0 bases, leaving 10 bases between the germline ends. Germline CDR1 is MGHDK and CDR2 is SYGVNS. This CDR3 reads CASSEGRIATNEKLFF. As DNA, the CDR3 is TGTGCCAGCAGTGAAGGACGGATTGCAACTAATGAAAAACTGTTTTTT.

This clone has only one observation. This sequence joins TRBV5-4 and TRBJ1-1; D possibly corresponds to TRBD1 (5 bases). CDR1 is SGHNT and CDR2 is YYREEE in the germline V gene (reference sequence). Trimming pared 2 bases from V and 0 bases from J, leaving 8 bases between. The CDR3 runs 14 residues. CDR3 sequence reads: CASSFGGVNTEAFF. For the CDR3, the DNA is TGTGCCAGCAGCTTTGGGGGGGTGAACACTGAAGCTTTCTTT.

CDR3 region: CSVVGGWRRLDTQYF. CDR3 sequence (DNA): TGCAGCGTTGTCGGGGGATGGCGAAGATTAGATACGCAGTATTTT. This rearrangement joins TRBV29-1 to TRBJ2-3, with a possible D match to TRBD2 (6 bases). V dropped 4 bases and J dropped 5 bases, with 19 bases sitting between them. CDR1 and CDR2 from the germline V gene are SQVTM and ANQGSEA. The CDR3 has 15 amino acids.

The rearrangement joins TRBV7-9 to TRBJ2-1; 8 bases fit TRBD1. V lost 5 bases, J lost 2 bases, and 8 bases stayed unmatched. The length of the CDR3 is 16 residues. Germline CDR1 is SEHNR and CDR2 is FQNEAQ (reference sequence). CDR3 DNA: TGTGCCAGCAGCAACCTGGACAGGGAGACCTACAATGAGCAGTTCTTC. Translated: CASSNLDRETYNEQFF.

This clone occurred a few times. At the DNA level, this CDR3 is encoded by other sequences in the same sample as well. The V call is TRBV18, the J call TRBJ2-1; 9 nucleotides align to TRBD2. The J segment lost 5 bases and the V segment lost 4 bases, leaving 6 bases of the junction unmatched. Germline-derived CDR1 and CDR2 are KGHSH and LQKENI. This CDR3 region has 15 residues. Here the CDR3 DNA reads TGTGCCAGCTCACGGGCGGGGACTAGCAACAATGAGCAGTTCTTC. This gives the protein CASSRAGTSNNEQFF.

V usage is TRBV28 and J usage is TRBJ2-1, with 9 bases identical to TRBD1. Germline V gene data show CDR1 as MDHEN and CDR2 as SYDVKM. The CDR3 has 16 residues. Losses at the gene ends were 6 bases for V and 3 bases for J; bases not matched to a gene: 9. CDR3 nucleotides: TGTGCCAGCAGCCTTAACAGGGGGCATAGCTACAATGAGCAGTTCTTC. Protein: CASSLNRGHSYNEQFF.

The gene calls are TRBV28 and TRBJ1-4; possibly TRBD1 for D (6 bases). The CDR3 contains 17 residues. CDR1 MDHEN and CDR2 SYDVKM come from the germline V gene. V dropped 6 bases and J dropped 0 bases, with 17 bases sitting between them. CDR3 in DNA: TGTGCCAGCAGGGCCCCGACAGGCCTTGCAACTAATGAAAAACTGTTTTTT. The encoded protein is CASRAPTGLATNEKLFF. The whole variable domain, filled in from reference TRBV28 and TRBJ1-4, reads DVKVTQSSRYLVKRTGEKVFLECVQDMDHENMFWYRQDPGLGLRLIYFSYDVKMKEKGDIPEGYSVSREKKERFSLILESASTNQTSMYLCASRAPTGLATNEKLFFGSGTQLSVL.